These T cell receptor beta chains were read from a single sample in a study of cytomegalovirus exposure and HLA in healthy donors. The table came from immunoSEQ multiplex PCR; TCRdb's copy has only in-frame clones and leaves some out. Among about 250,000 clones listed, roughly 90% were seen once. Source material: PBMCs. All receptors come from a man aged 18 to 35 in good health and CMV-seropositive. The CDR3 runs from the conserved cysteine through the conserved F or W. D genes are given only for firm matches. A clone size is listed for some rows: how often the clone was seen (once, few, many), or a class if it is expanded.

D gene: TRBD1; V gene: TRBV30; clone size: -; J gene: TRBJ2-6; CDR3 DNA: TGTGCGGGGGACAGGAGCTCTGGGGCCAACGTCCTGACTTTC; CDR3 protein: CAGDRSSGANVLTF
D gene: TRBD1; V gene: TRBV6-5; clone size: -; J gene: TRBJ1-1; CDR3 DNA: TGTGCCAGCAGTTACGGGACAGGGAGGAACACTGAAGCTTTCTTT; CDR3 protein: CASSYGTGRNTEAFF
D gene: -; V gene: TRBV10-3; clone size: once; J gene: TRBJ2-3; CDR3 DNA: TGTGCCATCAGTGAGTTCTCGCACGATACGCAGTATTTT; CDR3 protein: CAISEFSHDTQYF
D gene: -; V gene: TRBV7-2; clone size: -; J gene: TRBJ1-2; CDR3 DNA: TGTGCCAGCAGCTTATGGGGGGACTATGGCTACACCTTC; CDR3 protein: CASSLWGDYGYTF
D gene: -; V gene: TRBV18; clone size: -; J gene: TRBJ2-6; CDR3 DNA: TGTGCCAGCTCAACAGGTACTGGGGCCAACGTCCTGACTTTC; CDR3 protein: CASSTGTGANVLTF
D gene: TRBD2; V gene: TRBV19; clone size: once; J gene: TRBJ2-2; CDR3 DNA: TGTGCCAGTAGTATAGCGGGAGGGAGGGGCACCGGGGAGCTGTTTTTT; CDR3 protein: CASSIAGGRGTGELFF
D gene: -; V gene: TRBV2; clone size: -; J gene: TRBJ2-7; CDR3 DNA: TGTGCCAGCAGTGCTCGGTACGAGCAGTACTTC; CDR3 protein: CASSARYEQYF
D gene: TRBD2; V gene: TRBV6-5; clone size: -; J gene: TRBJ2-1; CDR3 DNA: TGTGCCAGCAGTTACCTGGGGGGGGATTACAATGAGCAGTTCTTC; CDR3 protein: CASSYLGGDYNEQFF
D gene: -; V gene: TRBV4-1; clone size: -; J gene: TRBJ1-5; CDR3 DNA: TGCGCCAGCAGCCAAGCAGGAGGAATGGGTGGCAATCAGCCCCAGCATTTT; CDR3 protein: CASSQAGGMGGNQPQHF
D gene: -; V gene: TRBV7-2; clone size: -; J gene: TRBJ1-2; CDR3 DNA: TGTGCCAGCAGCTCCTTGACCCAAGTCTATGGCTACACCTTC; CDR3 protein: CASSSLTQVYGYTF
D gene: -; V gene: TRBV27; clone size: -; J gene: TRBJ2-7; CDR3 DNA: TGTGCCAGCAGTTCCGGGACTGCACCTTACGAGCAGTACTTC; CDR3 protein: CASSSGTAPYEQYF
D gene: -; V gene: TRBV4-1; clone size: few; J gene: TRBJ1-2; CDR3 DNA: TGCGCCAGCAGCCAATTTGAGGGGGGCGGCTACACCTTC; CDR3 protein: CASSQFEGGGYTF
D gene: -; V gene: TRBV30; clone size: -; J gene: TRBJ1-2; CDR3 DNA: TGTGCCTGGAGTGTAACTCTTGGCAGGGGCACAGACCCAGCTTCATCCTATGGCTACACCTTC; CDR3 protein: CAWSVTLGRGTDPASSYGYTF
D gene: TRBD1; V gene: TRBV5-1; clone size: -; J gene: TRBJ1-2; CDR3 DNA: TGCGCCAGCACCCTGGGACAGGGGCATGGCTACACCTTC; CDR3 protein: CASTLGQGHGYTF
D gene: TRBD1; V gene: TRBV7-3; clone size: -; J gene: TRBJ2-1; CDR3 DNA: TGTGCCAGCAGCTCTCATACAGGACAGGGGTATCTGGGTGAGCAGTTCTTC; CDR3 protein: CASSSHTGQGYLGEQFF
D gene: TRBD2; V gene: TRBV6-5; clone size: -; J gene: TRBJ2-5; CDR3 DNA: TGTGCCAGCAGTTCACTAGCGGGAGGGAGGGGAGAGACCCAGTACTTC; CDR3 protein: CASSSLAGGRGETQYF
D gene: TRBD1; V gene: TRBV6-4; clone size: few; J gene: TRBJ2-3; CDR3 DNA: TGTGCCAGCAGTGACTCCCAGGGGGCAGATACGCAGTATTTT; CDR3 protein: CASSDSQGADTQYF
D gene: -; V gene: TRBV5-1; clone size: few; J gene: TRBJ1-1; CDR3 DNA: TGCGCCAGCAGCTTGGTTGGGGTGGATGAAGCTTTCTTT; CDR3 protein: CASSLVGVDEAFF
D gene: -; V gene: TRBV2; clone size: -; J gene: TRBJ2-7; CDR3 DNA: TGTGCCAGCAGTGAGCAAGGTAGGAGCTACGAGCAGTACTTC; CDR3 protein: CASSEQGRSYEQYF
D gene: -; V gene: TRBV5-1; clone size: few; J gene: TRBJ2-7; CDR3 DNA: TGCGCCAGCAGCTTGGCAGCCCGCTACGAGCAGTACTTC; CDR3 protein: CASSLAARYEQYF
D gene: -; V gene: TRBV11-2; clone size: -; J gene: TRBJ2-7; CDR3 DNA: TGTGCCAGCAGCGGAGTTCTCTCCTCCGAGCAGTACTTC; CDR3 protein: CASSGVLSSEQYF
D gene: -; V gene: TRBV9; clone size: few; J gene: TRBJ2-7; CDR3 DNA: TGTGCCAGCAGCTTAGCGGTCGGCCCCTACGAGCAGTACTTC; CDR3 protein: CASSLAVGPYEQYF
D gene: TRBD1; V gene: TRBV15; clone size: -; J gene: TRBJ2-2; CDR3 DNA: TGTGCCACCAGCAGCCGACAGGGTGACACCGGGGAGCTGTTTTTT; CDR3 protein: CATSSRQGDTGELFF
D gene: -; V gene: TRBV20-1; clone size: -; J gene: TRBJ2-5; CDR3 DNA: TGCAGTGCTAGAGGTCTGGAGACCCAGTACTTC; CDR3 protein: CSARGLETQYF
D gene: TRBD2; V gene: TRBV28; clone size: -; J gene: TRBJ2-7; CDR3 DNA: TGTGCCAGCAGTAGCCCGGGACTAGCGGCCTACGAGCAGTACTTC; CDR3 protein: CASSSPGLAAYEQYF
D gene: -; V gene: TRBV28; clone size: -; J gene: TRBJ2-1; CDR3 DNA: TGTGCCAGCAGTCCCTTACCCTACAATGAGCAGTTCTTC; CDR3 protein: CASSPLPYNEQFF
D gene: TRBD1; V gene: TRBV6-1; clone size: -; J gene: TRBJ1-1; CDR3 DNA: TGTGCCAGCGCCCGACAGGGAGCCACTGAAGCTTTCTTT; CDR3 protein: CASARQGATEAFF
D gene: -; V gene: TRBV28; clone size: -; J gene: TRBJ1-5; CDR3 DNA: TGTGCCAGCAGTCCGCCCCCCCAGCCCCAGCATTTT; CDR3 protein: CASSPPPQPQHF
D gene: -; V gene: TRBV9; clone size: -; J gene: TRBJ2-2; CDR3 DNA: TGTGCCAGCAGCGTAGGGCCCAGGGTTGACTCCGGGGAGCTGTTTTTT; CDR3 protein: CASSVGPRVDSGELFF
D gene: -; V gene: TRBV4-1; clone size: -; J gene: TRBJ2-1; CDR3 DNA: TGCGCCAGCAGCCAAGAATGGGCCAAAACAGGTGAGCAGTTCTTC; CDR3 protein: CASSQEWAKTGEQFF
D gene: -; V gene: TRBV6-1; clone size: -; J gene: TRBJ1-5; CDR3 DNA: TGTGCCAGCAGTGAAGTGGCTTACGGCAATCAGCCCCAGCATTTT; CDR3 protein: CASSEVAYGNQPQHF
D gene: -; V gene: TRBV2; clone size: -; J gene: TRBJ1-2; CDR3 DNA: TGTGCCAGCAGTGAAGCCTGGCGGGTTTACTATGGCTACACCTTC; CDR3 protein: CASSEAWRVYYGYTF
D gene: TRBD2; V gene: TRBV19; clone size: once; J gene: TRBJ2-7; CDR3 DNA: TGTGCCAGTAGTATAGCTAGCGGGAGTGAAGAGCAGTACTTC; CDR3 protein: CASSIASGSEEQYF
D gene: -; V gene: TRBV4-1; clone size: -; J gene: TRBJ2-7; CDR3 DNA: TGCGCCAGCAGCCAAGATGGGACAAACGACTACGAGCAGTACTTC; CDR3 protein: CASSQDGTNDYEQYF
D gene: -; V gene: TRBV6-1; clone size: -; J gene: TRBJ2-5; CDR3 DNA: TGTGCCTCCCTATCAGAGACCCAGTACTTC; CDR3 protein: CASLSETQYF
D gene: -; V gene: TRBV6-1; clone size: -; J gene: TRBJ2-1; CDR3 DNA: TGTGCCAGCAGTGAATGGCGGCCTCCCTACAATGAGCAGTTCTTC; CDR3 protein: CASSEWRPPYNEQFF
D gene: TRBD1; V gene: TRBV6-1; clone size: medium-sized; J gene: TRBJ2-1; CDR3 DNA: TGTGCCAGCAGTGAACAGGGGGTAGGCAATGAGCAGTTCTTC; CDR3 protein: CASSEQGVGNEQFF
D gene: TRBD1; V gene: TRBV2; clone size: -; J gene: TRBJ1-5; CDR3 DNA: TGTGCCAGCGCGGCGCTTAGGGACAGGGTGAATCAGCCCCAGCATTTT; CDR3 protein: CASAALRDRVNQPQHF
D gene: -; V gene: TRBV2; clone size: -; J gene: TRBJ2-3; CDR3 DNA: TGTGCCAGCAACCGGGAGAGTACAGATACGCAGTATTTT; CDR3 protein: CASNRESTDTQYF
D gene: -; V gene: TRBV19; clone size: -; J gene: TRBJ1-2; CDR3 DNA: TGTGCCAGTAGTGAGGATGGCTACACCTTC; CDR3 protein: CASSEDGYTF